This TCR beta chain was sequenced during a study of shared clonotypes between healthy human individuals. Overall study results and limits: Against clonotypes common to all four donors, non-shared ones had lower generation probabilities.

This table comes from immunoSEQ multiplex PCR, and its TCRdb copy is limited to in-frame clones, with some not included. Of fewer than 150,000 clones listed, 55% to 80% are singletons. Germline assignment: CDR1 WSHSY and CDR2 SAAADI. The CDR3 has 15 residues. V was pared by 6 bases and J by 5 bases, with 12 bases of the junction left unmatched. A remark on this clone: The antigen is unknown.

Sequencing input: memory CD8+ T cells sorted from blood. Subset denoted: CD45RO+ cells pooled with CCR7-negative TemRA cells. The source of this sequence is a woman under 40 in good health. This chain connects TRBV10-2 to TRBJ2-7; TRBD1 matches at 8 bases. The chain's CDR3 is CASRPGQGPLNEQYF. CDR3 bases: TGCGCCAGCAGACCCGGACAGGGCCCCCTTAACGAGCAGTACTTC.